This TCR beta chain was profiled in a study of blood T cells in healthy people across ages. General observations from the study: The fall in TCR beta diversity per million T cells was roughly linear with age. Without sorted subsets, naive and antigen-experienced compartments could not be conclusively compared.

The use of a sample-barcoded 5' primer and a J-beta primer mix characterized a second PCR of about 7 to 12 cycles. One entry per CDR3 protein results from TCRdb running MiXCR on the 5' RACE reads. The sample lists hundreds of thousands of distinct CDR3 sequences, more than 45% occurring once. This clonotype has just a few counts. The antigen remains unidentified. CDR3 length: 16 amino acids. Trimming took off 0 bases at V and 4 bases at J, with 10 bases between the two ends. CDR1 and CDR2 (germline): LGHNA, YSLEER. This chain links TRBV4-3 with TRBJ2-6; D gene ambiguous. The receptor was derived from a young man in good health. The sequenced material came from blood. CDR3 amino acids: CASSQEGWTGANVLTF. In DNA form, the CDR3 reads TGCGCCAGCAGCCAAGAAGGGTGGACCGGGGCCAACGTCCTGACTTTC.